This TCR beta chain was identified in a study of T cell responses to AZD1222 COVID-19 vaccine. Study-wide background: Second doses were pooled across both intervals (about 4 or about 12 weeks).

CDR1 and CDR2 from the germline V gene are SGDLS and YYNGEE. The CDR3 extends over 14 amino acids. Trimming cost V 4 bases and J 8 bases; bases outside gene matches: 11. Measured with immunoSEQ multiplex PCR; TCRdb has only the in-frame clones, and not every one. Among about 140,000 clones listed, about 92% were seen once. Whole-study results and caveats: Just a handful of AZD1222 recipients tested seropositive at baseline. Scientists sampled the repertoires only once the peak T cell response had passed.

Comments on this clone: Its antigen is not known.

This chain connects TRBV9 to TRBJ1-2; 7 positions match TRBD1. The receptor was derived from an adult in good health. Sequenced here: peripheral blood, sampled on day 0 of AZD1222 vaccination. The CDR3 sequence: CASSPDREVYGYTF. CDR3 sequence (DNA): TGTGCCAGCAGCCCCGACAGGGAGGTTTACGGCTACACCTTC.